This T cell receptor (beta chain) originates from a study of B cell selection in AIRE deficiency. Points from the study as a whole: Healthy Tconv contained about 35% of shared healthy Treg sequences; only TCRbeta sequenced. Patient Tconv cells held 30% to 35% of Treg sequences shared by healthy donors.

This CDR3 comprises 17 residues. This clone was recorded once. Its antigen remains unknown. TCRdb keeps only in-frame clones here, not all; method: immunoSEQ multiplex PCR. The sample records around 4,800 clones, around 87% being singletons. The regulatory T cell sort gate was CD4+CD25hiCD127low/negative. Sequenced: Tregs sorted from PBMCs. This chain connects TRBV21-1 to TRBJ2-1; TRBD2, the table's D call, was not compared with the DNA. TRBV21-1 constitutes a pseudogene. The receptor's source is a human donor with AIRE deficiency. In DNA form, the CDR3 reads TGTGCCAGCAGCCCCTCCCTGACTAGCGGGGTTTACAATGAGCAGTTCTTC. Protein: CASSPSLTSGVYNEQFF.